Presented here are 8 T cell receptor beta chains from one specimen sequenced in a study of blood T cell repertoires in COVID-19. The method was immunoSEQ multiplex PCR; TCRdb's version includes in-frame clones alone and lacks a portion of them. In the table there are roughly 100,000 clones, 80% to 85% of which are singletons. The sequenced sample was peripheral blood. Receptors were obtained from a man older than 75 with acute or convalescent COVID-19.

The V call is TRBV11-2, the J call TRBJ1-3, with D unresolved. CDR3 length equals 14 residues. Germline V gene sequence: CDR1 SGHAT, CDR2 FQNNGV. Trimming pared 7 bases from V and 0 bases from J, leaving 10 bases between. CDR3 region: CASNPRGSGNTIYF. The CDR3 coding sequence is TGTGCCAGCAACCCCCGGGGCTCTGGAAACACCATATATTTT.

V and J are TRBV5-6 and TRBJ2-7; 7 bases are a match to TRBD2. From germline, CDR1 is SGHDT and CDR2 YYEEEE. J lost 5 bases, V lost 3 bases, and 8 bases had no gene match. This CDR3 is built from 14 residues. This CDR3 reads CASSWNSGKNEQYF. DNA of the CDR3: TGTGCCAGCAGCTGGAACAGCGGGAAGAACGAGCAGTACTTC. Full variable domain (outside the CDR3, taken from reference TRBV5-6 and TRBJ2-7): DAGVTQSPTHLIKTRGQQVTLRCSPKSGHDTVSWYQQALGQGPQFIFQYYEEEERQRGNFPDRFSGHQFPNYSSELNVNALLLGDSALYLCASSWNSGKNEQYFGPGTRLTVT.

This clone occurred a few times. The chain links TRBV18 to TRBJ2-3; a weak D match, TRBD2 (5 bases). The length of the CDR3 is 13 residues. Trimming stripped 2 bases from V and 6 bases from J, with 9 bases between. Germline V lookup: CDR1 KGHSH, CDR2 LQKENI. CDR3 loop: CASSPRTPDTQYF. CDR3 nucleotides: TGTGCCAGCTCACCAAGGACTCCCGATACGCAGTATTTT.

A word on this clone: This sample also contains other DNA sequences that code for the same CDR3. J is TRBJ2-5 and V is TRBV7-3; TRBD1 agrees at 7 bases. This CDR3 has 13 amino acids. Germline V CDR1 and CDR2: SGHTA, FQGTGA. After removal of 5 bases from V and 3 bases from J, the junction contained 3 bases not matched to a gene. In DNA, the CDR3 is TGTGCCAGCAGCCCTACAGGGGAAGAGACCCAGTACTTC. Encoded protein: CASSPTGEETQYF.

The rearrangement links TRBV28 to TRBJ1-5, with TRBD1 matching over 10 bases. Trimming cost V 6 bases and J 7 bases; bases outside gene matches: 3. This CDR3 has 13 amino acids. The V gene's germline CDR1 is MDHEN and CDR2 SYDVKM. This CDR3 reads CASRTGGRQPQHF. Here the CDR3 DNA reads TGTGCCAGCAGGACAGGGGGCCGGCAGCCCCAGCATTTT.

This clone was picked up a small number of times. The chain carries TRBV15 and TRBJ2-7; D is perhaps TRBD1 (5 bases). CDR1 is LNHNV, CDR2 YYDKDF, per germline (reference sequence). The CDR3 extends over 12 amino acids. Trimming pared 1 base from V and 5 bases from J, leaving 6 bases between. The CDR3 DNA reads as TGTGCCACCAGCAGAGGGGGCCACGAGCAGTACTTC. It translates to CATSRGGHEQYF.

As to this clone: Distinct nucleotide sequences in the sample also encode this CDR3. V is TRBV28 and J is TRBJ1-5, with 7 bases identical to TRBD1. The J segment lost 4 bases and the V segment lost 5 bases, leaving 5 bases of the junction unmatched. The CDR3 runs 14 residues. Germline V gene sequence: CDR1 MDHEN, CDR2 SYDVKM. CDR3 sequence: CASSNRQGNQPQHF. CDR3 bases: TGTGCCAGCAGTAATCGACAGGGAAATCAGCCCCAGCATTTT.

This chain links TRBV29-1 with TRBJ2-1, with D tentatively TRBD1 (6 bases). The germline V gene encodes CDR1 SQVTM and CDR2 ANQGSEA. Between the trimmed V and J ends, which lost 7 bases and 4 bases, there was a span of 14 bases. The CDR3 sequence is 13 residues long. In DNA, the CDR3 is TGCAGCGGAATAAGGACAGCTTACAATGAGCAGTTCTTC. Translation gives CSGIRTAYNEQFF.